The 14 T cell receptor beta chains below all came from one sample that was sequenced in a study of blood T cell repertoires in COVID-19. Sequencing was performed with immunoSEQ multiplex PCR; in TCRdb, only in-frame clones are kept and a portion is missing. The table has some 80,000 clones, about four fifths seen once. Sequences were obtained from peripheral blood. These TCRs come from a woman in her 70s with acute or convalescent COVID-19.

V usage is TRBV4-1 and J usage is TRBJ2-1; no reliable D call. Germline V gives CDR1 MGHRA, CDR2 YSYEKL. The CDR3 covers 14 residues. Deletions cut 4 bases from V and 7 bases from J, with 14 bases between. As DNA, the CDR3 is TGCGCCAGCAGCCCGTCGAGGAACGCTAATGAGCAGTTCTTC. Its protein is CASSPSRNANEQFF.

This clone was detected only a few times. This chain connects TRBV2 to TRBJ1-3; 7 positions match TRBD1. The J segment lost 5 bases and the V segment lost 6 bases, leaving 10 bases of the junction unmatched. From germline, CDR1 is SNHLY and CDR2 FYNNEI. This CDR3 spans 15 amino acids. The CDR3 reads CASSHGRGRRNTIYF. The CDR3 nucleotides are TGTGCCAGCAGCCACGGGAGGGGGCGAAGAAACACCATATATTTT.

The J gene is TRBJ2-7, the V gene TRBV11-2, with D perhaps matching TRBD1 (6 bases). The CDR3 loop spans 14 amino acids. V gave up 4 bases and J gave up 7 bases, with 17 bases separating them. Germline lookup yields CDR1 SGHAT and CDR2 FQNNGV. CDR3 nucleotides: TGTGCCAGCAGCTCCAGCAACAGGGTTTCGGAGCAGTACTTC. It specifies CASSSSNRVSEQYF.

The chain couples TRBV7-9 to TRBJ2-1, with 11 bases fitting TRBD2. CDR3 length: 17 amino acids. Germline V lookup: CDR1 SEHNR, CDR2 FQNEAQ (reference sequence). V gave up 5 bases and J gave up 1 base; unmatched junction bases: 7. CDR3 sequence (DNA): TGTGCCAGCAGCGCTACCGGGACTAGCGGTTCCTACAATGAGCAGTTCTTC. Residues: CASSATGTSGSYNEQFF.

J is TRBJ2-2 and V is TRBV3-1 (or the pseudogene TRBV3-2), with 7 bases aligning to TRBD2. The CDR3 sequence is 16 residues long. Trimming took 4 bases from V and 2 from J; bases not matched to a gene: 7. Germline V lookup: CDR1 LGHDT, CDR2 YNNKEL (reference sequence). This CDR3 reads CASSRGGRYNTGELFF. The CDR3 bases are TGTGCCAGCAGCCGGGGCGGGAGATACAACACCGGGGAGCTGTTTTTT.

This chain connects TRBV27 to TRBJ1-6; D is perhaps TRBD1 (5 bases). With 6 bases removed from V and 7 bases from J, the gap between germline ends came to 16 bases. The germline CDR1 and CDR2 sequences are MNHEY and SMNVEV (reference sequence). The CDR3 extends over 15 amino acids. CDR3: CASRMEGPSNSPLHF. The DNA of the CDR3 is TGTGCCAGCAGGATGGAGGGGCCGAGCAATTCACCCCTCCACTTT.

This chain joins TRBV11-2 and TRBJ2-1; tentatively, D is TRBD2 (6 bases). The germline gives CDR1 SGHAT, CDR2 FQNNGV. The CDR3 extends over 15 amino acids. V was cut by 1 base and J by 6 bases, with 13 bases left in between. The CDR3, as DNA: TGTGCCAGCAGCTTAGTGCGGGGAAGGGGCAATGAGCAGTTCTTC. Translated, it gives CASSLVRGRGNEQFF.

This clone was picked up one time. The rearrangement uses TRBV9 and TRBJ1-1; D gene ambiguous. Trimming shortened V by 1 base and J by 1 base, and 5 bases separated the two germline ends. Germline loops: CDR1 SGDLS, CDR2 YYNGEE. The CDR3 runs to 13 residues. CDR3 sequence reads: CASSVQKNTEAFF. The CDR3 bases are TGTGCCAGCAGCGTACAGAAGAACACTGAAGCTTTCTTT.

This chain connects TRBV30 to TRBJ1-3; D perhaps matches TRBD1 (5 bases). The CDR3 runs to 15 residues. V was cut by 3 bases and J by 2 bases, with 14 bases left in between. CDR1 is GTSNPN, CDR2 SVGIG, per germline (reference sequence). The CDR3 DNA reads as TGTGCCTGGAGCAAAACGGGGGGTACTGGAAACACCATATATTTT. Amino acids: CAWSKTGGTGNTIYF.

This chain connects TRBV5-6 to TRBJ2-5; 8 bases line up with TRBD2. Trimming at V came to 4 bases and at J to 4 bases, leaving 15 bases not matched to a gene. CDR1 is SGHDT, CDR2 YYEEEE, per germline. CDR3 size: 17 residues. The DNA for the CDR3 is TGTGCCAGCAGCCCCATCCCGGGACTAGGACGAGGAGAGACCCAGTACTTC. Translated: CASSPIPGLGRGETQYF.

The chain links TRBV19 to TRBJ2-3, with D uncertain. Trimming shortened V by 3 bases and J by 6 bases, and 7 bases separated the two germline ends. The CDR3 covers 12 residues. The germline CDR1 and CDR2 sequences are LNHDA and SQIVND (reference sequence). CDR3 bases: TGTGCCAGTAGTATGGCCGGGGATACGCAGTATTTT. It yields the protein CASSMAGDTQYF. Using reference TRBV19 and TRBJ2-3 for the parts outside the CDR3, the full variable domain is DGGITQSPKYLFRKEGQNVTLSCEQNLNHDAMYWYRQDPGQGLRLIYYSQIVNDFQKGDIAEGYSVSREKKESFPLTVTSAQKNPTAFYLCASSMAGDTQYFGPGTRLTVL.

The V call is TRBV9, the J call TRBJ1-3; D might be TRBD1 (6 bases). Germline V gene sequence: CDR1 SGDLS, CDR2 YYNGEE. V lost 2 bases and J 1 base, leaving 13 bases between the germline ends. The CDR3 contains 16 residues. CDR3 coding DNA: TGTGCCAGCAGCGTGACAGGAGCAATATCTGGAAACACCATATATTTT. This codes for CASSVTGAISGNTIYF. The full variable domain, with the rest looked up from reference TRBV9 and TRBJ1-3, is DSGVTQTPKHLITATGQRVTLRCSPRSGDLSVYWYQQSLDQGLQFLIQYYNGEERAKGNILERFSAQQFPDLHSELNLSSLELGDSALYFCASSVTGAISGNTIYFGEGSWLTVV.

The CDR3 DNA follows: TGCGCCAGCAGTCGCGGACTAGCGGGAGGGCCAGAGGGCTACGAGCAGTACTTC. Its translation is CASSRGLAGGPEGYEQYF. The chain uses TRBV23-1 and TRBJ2-7, with 15 nucleotides matching TRBD2. TRBV23-1 is annotated as an ORF whose role is uncertain. This CDR3 has 18 amino acids. Trimming took 4 bases from V and 3 from J; bases not matched to a gene: 10.

This sequence joins TRBV4-1 and TRBJ1-3; 8 bases align to TRBD1. Germline CDR1 is MGHRA and CDR2 is YSYEKL. The length of the CDR3 is 16 residues. The J segment lost 2 bases and the V segment lost 1 base, leaving 4 bases of the junction unmatched. DNA for the CDR3: TGCGCCAGCAGCCAAGGACAGGGGACCCCTGGAAACACCATATATTTT. It codes for CASSQGQGTPGNTIYF.